This T cell receptor (beta chain) appears in the sequencing data of a study of T cell responses to AZD1222 COVID-19 vaccine. General study points: Spike-specific TCR breadth and depth rose after two AZD1222 doses. As reported, nearly half of all spike-specific TCRs target variant regions that are unmutated. Spike-wide vaccine-associated CD4 TCRs dominated at 160-218 and 743-854. Clonal diversity may have been underestimated in mostly white British donors.

This table comes from immunoSEQ multiplex PCR, and its TCRdb copy is limited to in-frame clones, with some not included. The table lists about 59,000 clones, roughly 89% of them singletons. As to this clone: The antigen is unknown.

V lost 6 bases to trimming and J lost 6 bases, with 18 bases between them. CDR3 size: 13 residues. In germline, CDR1 is SQVTM, CDR2 ANQGSEA. This receptor was obtained from an adult who received the AZD1222 COVID-19 vaccine. The sample in question was peripheral blood, obtained 28 days after the second AZD1222 dose. This chain connects TRBV29-1 to TRBJ2-7, with D possibly being TRBD2 (5 bases). CDR3 sequence reads: CSVTGKLDAEQYF. The DNA of the CDR3 is TGCAGCGTCACGGGGAAACTGGACGCCGAGCAGTACTTC.